Listed below are T cell receptor beta chains from one sample, sequenced in a study of T cell repertoires in cytomegalovirus infection. TCRdb ran MiXCR on the reads and lists one entry per CDR3 protein. The data hold 45,000 to 50,000 distinct CDR3 sequences, with under 20% observed a single time. Their antigens remain unidentified. Sequenced here: CD8+ T cells from cultured PBMCs, sampled from culture after CMV antigen stimulation. These receptors all come from a human donor in good health (CMV status not recorded). Some clones in this sample may be carry-over from other donors' samples. The CDR3 runs from the conserved cysteine through the conserved F or W. Fields, in order: D gene, J gene, clone size, V gene, CDR3 DNA, CDR3 protein. The D gene is left open where the match is weak. Size is omitted from some rows. Given values are once, few, many or a class for expanded clones.

-,TRBJ2-2,few,TRBV19,TGTGCCAGCCCCACCTACACCGGGGAGCTGTTTTTT,CASPTYTGELFF
TRBD1,TRBJ1-5,-,TRBV28,TGTGCCAGCAATTACGTGACAGGGTGGGTTCAGCCCCAGCATTTT,CASNYVTGWVQPQHF
-,TRBJ2-2,few,TRBV29-1,TGCAGCGTTGTACTCGGGAACACCGGGGAGCTGTTTTTT,CSVVLGNTGELFF
-,TRBJ1-5,-,TRBV11-2,TGTGCCAGCAGCTTATTTGATAGCAATCAGCCCCAGCATTTT,CASSLFDSNQPQHF
-,TRBJ2-5,-,TRBV6-2/TRBV6-3,TGTGCCAGCAGCGAGGGGGGAACACTTCAAGAGACCCAGTACTTC,CASSEGGTLQETQYF
-,TRBJ2-1,-,TRBV14,TGTGCCAGCAGCCAAGTTCAGGACACAATCTATGAGCAGTTCTTC,CASSQVQDTIYEQFF
-,TRBJ1-2,many,TRBV7-2,TGTGCCAGCAGCTTAGACTCTCTTACGGGCTATGGCTACACCTTC,CASSLDSLTGYGYTF
TRBD1,TRBJ2-7,-,TRBV2,TGTGCCACTTCGACAGGGGGTTCCTACGAGCAGTACTTC,CATSTGGSYEQYF
-,TRBJ2-2,many,TRBV19,TGTGCCAGTAGGAACCACGGGGCGAACACCGGGGAGCTGTTTTTT,CASRNHGANTGELFF
-,TRBJ1-2,many,TRBV15,TGTGCCACCAGCAGAGAAAGACAGGCGGACTATGGCTACACCTTC,CATSRERQADYGYTF
TRBD1,TRBJ2-7,many,TRBV7-2,TGTGCCAGCAGCCTCGGACAGGGGGCCTACGAGCAGTACTTC,CASSLGQGAYEQYF
-,TRBJ1-1,-,TRBV3-1,TGTGCCAGCAGCCAGAAAGACAGAGAAGCTTTCTTT,CASSQKDREAFF
TRBD1,TRBJ1-6,-,TRBV5-8,TGTGCCAGCAGCTTGGATGGGACAGTTTCACCCCTCCACTTT,CASSLDGTVSPLHF
-,TRBJ2-7,many,TRBV11-2,TGTGCCAGCAGCTTAGAGTCTACTTACGAGCAGTACTTC,CASSLESTYEQYF
TRBD2,TRBJ2-2,-,TRBV20-1,TGCAGTGCTCTTCCGGGACTAGCGGGGGGGGTCACCGGGGAGCTGTTTTTT,CSALPGLAGGVTGELFF